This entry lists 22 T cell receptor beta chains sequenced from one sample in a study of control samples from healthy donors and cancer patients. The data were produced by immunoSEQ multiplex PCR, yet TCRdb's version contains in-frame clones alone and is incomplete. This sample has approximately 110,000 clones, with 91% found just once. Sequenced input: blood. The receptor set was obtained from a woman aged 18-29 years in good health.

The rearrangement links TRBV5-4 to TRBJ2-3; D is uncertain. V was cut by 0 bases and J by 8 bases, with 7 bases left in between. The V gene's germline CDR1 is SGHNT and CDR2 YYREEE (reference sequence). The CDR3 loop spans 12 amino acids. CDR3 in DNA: TGTGCCAGCAGCTTGGACCCTACTACGCAGTATTTT. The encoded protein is CASSLDPTTQYF.

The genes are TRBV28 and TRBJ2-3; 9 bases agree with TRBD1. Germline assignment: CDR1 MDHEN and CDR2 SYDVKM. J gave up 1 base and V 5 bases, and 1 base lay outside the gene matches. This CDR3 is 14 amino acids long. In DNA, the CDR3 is TGTGCCAGCAGTCGGGACAGGGGCACAGATACGCAGTATTTT. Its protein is CASSRDRGTDTQYF. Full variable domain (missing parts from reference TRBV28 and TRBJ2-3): DVKVTQSSRYLVKRTGEKVFLECVQDMDHENMFWYRQDPGLGLRLIYFSYDVKMKEKGDIPEGYSVSREKKERFSLILESASTNQTSMYLCASSRDRGTDTQYFGPGTRLTVL.

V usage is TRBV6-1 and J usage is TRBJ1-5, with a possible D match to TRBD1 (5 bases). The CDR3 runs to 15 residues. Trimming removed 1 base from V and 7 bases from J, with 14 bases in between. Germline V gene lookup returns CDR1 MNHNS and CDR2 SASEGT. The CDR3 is CASSEEGAPWQPQHF. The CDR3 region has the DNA TGTGCCAGCAGTGAAGAAGGGGCACCTTGGCAGCCCCAGCATTTT.

This CDR3 is CASSSPLIPYGTQYF. Here the CDR3 DNA reads TGTGCCAGCAGTTCCCCCCTGATCCCGTACGGTACGCAGTATTTT. The chain has TRBV28 and TRBJ2-3; D is unresolved. Trimming removed 4 bases at V and 8 bases at J, with 19 bases between. The CDR3 covers 15 residues. Germline V gene lookup returns CDR1 MDHEN and CDR2 SYDVKM. The full variable domain, in which reference TRBV28 and TRBJ2-3 provide the parts outside the CDR3, is DVKVTQSSRYLVKRTGEKVFLECVQDMDHENMFWYRQDPGLGLRLIYFSYDVKMKEKGDIPEGYSVSREKKERFSLILESASTNQTSMYLCASSSPLIPYGTQYFGPGTRLTVL.

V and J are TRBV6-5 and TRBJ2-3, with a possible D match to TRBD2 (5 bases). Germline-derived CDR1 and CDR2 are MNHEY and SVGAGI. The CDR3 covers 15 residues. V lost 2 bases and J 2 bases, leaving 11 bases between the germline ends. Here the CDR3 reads CASSYEGSSTDTQYF. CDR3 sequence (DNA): TGTGCCAGCAGTTACGAGGGATCGTCCACAGATACGCAGTATTTT.

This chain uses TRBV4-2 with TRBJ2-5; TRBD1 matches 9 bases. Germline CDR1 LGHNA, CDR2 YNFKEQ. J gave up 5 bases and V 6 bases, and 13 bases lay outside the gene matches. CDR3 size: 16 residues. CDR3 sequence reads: CASRPSRDRARETQYF. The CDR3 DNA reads TGTGCCAGCAGACCATCTAGGGACAGGGCACGGGAGACCCAGTACTTC.

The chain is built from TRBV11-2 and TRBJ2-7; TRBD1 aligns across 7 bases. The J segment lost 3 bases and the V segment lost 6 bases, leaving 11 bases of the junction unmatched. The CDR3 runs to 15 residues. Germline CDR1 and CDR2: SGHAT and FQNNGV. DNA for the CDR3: TGTGCCAGCAGGCCGCTCCAGGGACAGATCTACGAGCAGTACTTC. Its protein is CASRPLQGQIYEQYF.

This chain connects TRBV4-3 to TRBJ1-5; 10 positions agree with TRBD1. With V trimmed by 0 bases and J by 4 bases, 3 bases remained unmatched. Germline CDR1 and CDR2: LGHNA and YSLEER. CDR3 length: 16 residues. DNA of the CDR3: TGCGCCAGCAGCCAAGATGCGGACAGGGGGAATCAGCCCCAGCATTTT. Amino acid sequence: CASSQDADRGNQPQHF.

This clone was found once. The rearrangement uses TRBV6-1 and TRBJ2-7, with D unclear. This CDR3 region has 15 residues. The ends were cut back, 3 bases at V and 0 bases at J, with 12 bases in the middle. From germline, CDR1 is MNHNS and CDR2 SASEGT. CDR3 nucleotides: TGTGCCAGCAGTGATCCGCTTTCCGACTCCTACGAGCAGTACTTC. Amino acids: CASSDPLSDSYEQYF.

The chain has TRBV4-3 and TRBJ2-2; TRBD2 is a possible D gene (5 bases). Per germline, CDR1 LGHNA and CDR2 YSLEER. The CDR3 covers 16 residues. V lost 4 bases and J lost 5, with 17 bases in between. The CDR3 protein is CASSRDTRSGTGELFF. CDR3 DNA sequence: TGCGCCAGCAGCCGAGACACACGTTCGGGAACCGGGGAGCTGTTTTTT.

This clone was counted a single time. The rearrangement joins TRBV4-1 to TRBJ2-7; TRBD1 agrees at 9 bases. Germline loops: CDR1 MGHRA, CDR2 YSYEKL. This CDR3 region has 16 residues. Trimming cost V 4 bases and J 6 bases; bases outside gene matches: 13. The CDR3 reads CASSRTTTGGAGEQYF. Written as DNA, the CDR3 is TGCGCCAGCAGCCGCACGACCACAGGGGGCGCGGGCGAGCAGTACTTC.

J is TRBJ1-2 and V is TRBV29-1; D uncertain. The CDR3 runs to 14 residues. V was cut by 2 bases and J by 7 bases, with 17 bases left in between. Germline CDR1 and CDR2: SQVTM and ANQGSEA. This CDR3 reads CSVESGREVGGYTF. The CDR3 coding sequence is TGCAGCGTTGAAAGCGGTAGGGAAGTAGGTGGCTACACCTTC.

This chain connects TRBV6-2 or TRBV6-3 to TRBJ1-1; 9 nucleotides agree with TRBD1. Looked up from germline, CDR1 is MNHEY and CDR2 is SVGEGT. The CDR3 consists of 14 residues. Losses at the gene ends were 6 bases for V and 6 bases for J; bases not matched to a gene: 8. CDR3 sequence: CASSGGDRVPEAFF. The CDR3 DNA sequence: TGTGCCAGCAGCGGGGGGGACAGGGTGCCTGAAGCTTTCTTT.

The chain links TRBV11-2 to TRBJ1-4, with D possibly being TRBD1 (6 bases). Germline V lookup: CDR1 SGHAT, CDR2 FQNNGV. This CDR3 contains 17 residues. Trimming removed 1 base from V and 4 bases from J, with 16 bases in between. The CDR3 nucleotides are TGTGCCAGCAGCTTAGGGGGGGCTAGGGACCTTAATGAAAAACTGTTTTTT. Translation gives CASSLGGARDLNEKLFF.

The CDR3 DNA is TGTGCCAGCAGCCCACCAGGACAAATAAACACTGAAGCTTTCTTT. It translates to CASSPPGQINTEAFF. The V and J genes are TRBV7-9 and TRBJ1-1; a weak D match, TRBD1 (5 bases). In germline, CDR1 is SEHNR, CDR2 FQNEAQ (reference sequence). The ends were cut back, 5 bases at V and 2 bases at J, with 15 bases in the middle. The CDR3 loop spans 15 amino acids.

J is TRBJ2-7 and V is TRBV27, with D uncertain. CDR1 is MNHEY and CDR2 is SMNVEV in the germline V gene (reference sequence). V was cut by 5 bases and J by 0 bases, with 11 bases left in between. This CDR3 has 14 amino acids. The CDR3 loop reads CASSALSTSYEQYF. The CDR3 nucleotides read TGTGCCAGCAGTGCGCTCTCAACCTCCTACGAGCAGTACTTC.

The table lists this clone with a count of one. CDR3 sequence (DNA): TGTGCCAGCAGTCCTGTCATTGGGGGAAATAAGAACAATGAGCAGTTCTTC. This translates into CASSPVIGGNKNNEQFF. The V gene is TRBV28, the J gene TRBJ2-1, with D perhaps matching TRBD1 or TRBD2 (5 bases each). V was pared by 5 bases and J by 5 bases, with 22 bases between. This CDR3 comprises 17 residues. The germline V gene encodes CDR1 MDHEN and CDR2 SYDVKM.

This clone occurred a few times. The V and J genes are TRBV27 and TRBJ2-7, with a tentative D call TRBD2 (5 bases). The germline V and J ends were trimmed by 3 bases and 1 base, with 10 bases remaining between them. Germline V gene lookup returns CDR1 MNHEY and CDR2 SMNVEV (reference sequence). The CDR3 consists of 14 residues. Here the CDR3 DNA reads TGTGCCAGCAGTTTCAGTGGAGGATCCTACGAGCAGTACTTC. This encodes CASSFSGGSYEQYF.

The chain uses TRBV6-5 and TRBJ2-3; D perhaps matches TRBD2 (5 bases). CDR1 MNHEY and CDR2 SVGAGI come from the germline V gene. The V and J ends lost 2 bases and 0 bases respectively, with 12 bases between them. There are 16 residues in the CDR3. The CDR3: CASSYDGWTSTDTQYF. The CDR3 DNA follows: TGTGCCAGCAGTTACGATGGGTGGACTAGCACAGATACGCAGTATTTT.

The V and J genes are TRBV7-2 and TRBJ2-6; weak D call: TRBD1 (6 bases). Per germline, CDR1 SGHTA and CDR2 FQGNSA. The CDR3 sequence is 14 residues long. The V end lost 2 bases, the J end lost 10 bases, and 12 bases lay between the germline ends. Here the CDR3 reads CASSLHHRVNVLTF. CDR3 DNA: TGTGCCAGCAGCTTACATCACAGGGTAAACGTCCTGACTTTC.

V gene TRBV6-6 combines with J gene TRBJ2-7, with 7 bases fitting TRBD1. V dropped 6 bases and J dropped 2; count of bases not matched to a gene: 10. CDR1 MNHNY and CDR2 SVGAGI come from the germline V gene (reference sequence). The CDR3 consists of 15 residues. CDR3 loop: CASRLGTAQTYEQYF. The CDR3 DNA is TGTGCCAGCAGACTCGGGACAGCCCAAACCTACGAGCAGTACTTC.

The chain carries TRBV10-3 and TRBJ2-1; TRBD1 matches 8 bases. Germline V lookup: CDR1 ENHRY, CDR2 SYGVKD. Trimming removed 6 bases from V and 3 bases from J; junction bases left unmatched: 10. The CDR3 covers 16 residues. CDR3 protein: CAISNSNRGDYNEQFF. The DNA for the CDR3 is TGTGCCATCAGCAACTCTAACAGGGGGGACTACAATGAGCAGTTCTTC.